This T cell receptor beta chain was retrieved from a study of T cell responses to AZD1222 COVID-19 vaccine. Study as a whole: Second doses at about 4 or about 12 weeks were pooled.

Note on this clone: The target antigen is unknown.

This CDR3 comprises 20 residues. In germline, CDR1 is MNHNS, CDR2 SASEGT. V dropped 4 bases and J dropped 0; count of bases not matched to a gene: 14. The study, taken as a whole, reports: Possibly, clonal diversity was underestimated; donors were largely white British and included more females. Only a handful of AZD1222 recipients tested seropositive at baseline. Sampled repertoires all dated from after the peak T cell response.

The table came from immunoSEQ multiplex PCR; TCRdb's copy has only in-frame clones and leaves some out. The repertoire includes approximately 100,000 clones, roughly 90% of them detected once, and about 1.2% sits in the top ten. The input for sequencing was peripheral blood, taken on day 0 of AZD1222 vaccination. This sequence joins TRBV6-1 and TRBJ2-7; 14 positions match TRBD2. The TCR sequence derives from an adult in good health. In DNA form, the CDR3 reads TGTGCCAGCAGTGTACGGGGTCCGACTAGCGGGGGGGCCCCCTCCTACGAGCAGTACTTC. It is translated as CASSVRGPTSGGAPSYEQYF.